These 28 T cell receptor beta chains share one sample of origin, sequenced in a study of blood T cell repertoires in COVID-19. Only in-frame clones appear in the TCRdb table, and some are missing; sequencing was by immunoSEQ multiplex PCR. The table lists fewer than 300,000 clones, roughly 91% of them singletons, with around 0.84% in the top ten. Material: peripheral blood. The origin of the receptors is a man under 40 with acute or convalescent COVID-19.

The chain carries TRBV24-1 and TRBJ2-2; TRBD1 matches 10 bases. V was pared by 4 bases and J by 5 bases, with 6 bases of the junction left unmatched. Germline V CDR1 and CDR2: KGHDR, SFDVKD. The CDR3 has 16 residues. For the CDR3, the DNA is TGTGCCACCAGTGACTACGGGACAGGGGAGACCGGGGAGCTGTTTTTT. The encoded protein is CATSDYGTGETGELFF.

J is TRBJ1-2 and V is TRBV28; no firm D call. CDR3 length equals 15 residues. CDR1 and CDR2 from the germline V gene are MDHEN and SYDVKM. Trimming took off 2 bases at V and 2 bases at J, with 12 bases between the two ends. CDR3 in amino acids: CASSLGHEVNYGYTF. The CDR3 DNA sequence: TGTGCCAGCAGTTTAGGTCATGAGGTCAACTATGGCTACACCTTC.

J is TRBJ1-4 and V is TRBV5-4, with no clear D. The V end lost 4 bases, the J end lost 7 bases, and 11 bases lay between the germline ends. CDR3 length equals 13 residues. CDR1 is SGHNT and CDR2 is YYREEE in the germline V gene (reference sequence). The CDR3 spells CASSPWEGEKLFF. DNA for the CDR3: TGTGCCAGCAGCCCCTGGGAGGGTGAAAAACTGTTTTTT.

The gene calls are TRBV27 and TRBJ2-4, with D maybe TRBD1 (6 bases). This CDR3 region has 14 residues. Germline CDR1 and CDR2: MNHEY and SMNVEV (reference sequence). V lost 6 bases and J 3 bases, leaving 12 bases between the germline ends. The CDR3 loop reads CASSPRGVKNIQYF. The CDR3 nucleotides read TGTGCCAGCAGCCCCAGGGGTGTCAAAAACATTCAGTACTTC.

The genes are TRBV5-3 and TRBJ1-5; possibly TRBD1 for D (5 bases). TRBV5-3 has ORF status, its function being uncertain. V lost 0 bases and J lost 8, with 21 bases in between. The CDR3 has 17 residues. CDR3 residues: CARSLVSNRQQDKPQHF. CDR3 in DNA: TGTGCCAGAAGCTTGGTTTCTAACAGGCAACAGGATAAGCCCCAGCATTTT.

The rearrangement links TRBV30 to TRBJ1-2; no clear D. V lost 5 bases to trimming and J lost 3 bases, with 10 bases between them. The CDR3 has 12 amino acids. CDR1 GTSNPN and CDR2 SVGIG come from the germline V gene (reference sequence). The CDR3 loop reads CAWAREYYGYTF. The DNA of the CDR3 is TGTGCCTGGGCTCGGGAGTACTATGGCTACACCTTC.

V usage is TRBV30 and J usage is TRBJ2-1; the match to TRBD2 covers 8 bases. V lost 1 base and J lost 9; bases outside the gene matches: 8. The length of the CDR3 is 14 residues. CDR1 GTSNPN and CDR2 SVGIG come from the germline V gene (reference sequence). CDR3: CAWSGGLAGSEQFF. Written as DNA, the CDR3 is TGTGCCTGGAGTGGGGGATTAGCGGGGAGTGAGCAGTTCTTC.

The gene calls are TRBV18 and TRBJ2-1; no clear D. Germline CDR1 KGHSH, CDR2 LQKENI. Trimming pared 5 bases from V and 9 bases from J, leaving 11 bases between. There are 12 residues in the CDR3. The CDR3 sequence is CASSSLSSEQFF. DNA of the CDR3: TGTGCCAGCTCATCCCTATCTAGTGAGCAGTTCTTC.

The chain recombines TRBV6-4 with TRBJ2-6; TRBD2 is a possible D gene (6 bases). V was shortened by 11 bases and J by 0 bases, with 20 bases between the two germline ends. The CDR3 extends over 17 amino acids. The V gene's germline CDR1 is MRHNA and CDR2 SNTAGT. CDR3 coding DNA: TGTGCCGCCCCTGACGAGCGGGCGGACTCTGGGGCCAACGTCCTGACTTTC. Its translation is CAAPDERADSGANVLTF.

The chain is built from TRBV7-9 and TRBJ2-1; 7 nucleotides agree with TRBD1. Per the germline V gene, CDR1 is SEHNR and CDR2 is FQNEAQ (reference sequence). J gave up 4 bases and V 1 base, and 1 base lay outside the gene matches. The CDR3 contains 14 residues. The CDR3 reads CASSLVGQYNEQFF. In DNA form, the CDR3 reads TGTGCCAGCAGCTTAGTGGGACAGTACAATGAGCAGTTCTTC.

The chain carries TRBV6-6 and TRBJ1-5, with TRBD1 matching 8 bases. Germline V lookup: CDR1 MNHNY, CDR2 SVGAGI (reference sequence). The CDR3 runs to 13 residues. Trimming took 7 bases from V and 7 from J; bases not matched to a gene: 6. The CDR3 reads CASNLTGGQPQHF. The CDR3 DNA reads as TGTGCCAGCAACCTAACAGGGGGGCAGCCCCAGCATTTT.

The V and J genes are TRBV18 and TRBJ2-3; D is possibly TRBD2 (6 bases). Germline CDR1 is KGHSH and CDR2 is LQKENI. V was pared by 6 bases and J by 0 bases, with 13 bases between. The CDR3 sequence is 15 residues long. CDR3 coding DNA: TGTGCCAGCTCCCCTGGGGCGGGAAGCACAGATACGCAGTATTTT. It translates to CASSPGAGSTDTQYF.

The rearrangement joins TRBV5-4 to TRBJ2-2, with a tentative D call TRBD1 (5 bases). Trimming took off 0 bases at V and 3 bases at J, with 9 bases between the two ends. The germline CDR1 and CDR2 sequences are SGHNT and YYREEE (reference sequence). This CDR3 has 15 amino acids. The CDR3 DNA is TGTGCCAGCAGCTTGGGACAGAGTTACACCGGGGAGCTGTTTTTT. This gives the protein CASSLGQSYTGELFF. Supplemented by reference TRBV5-4 and TRBJ2-2, the full variable domain reads ETGVTQSPTHLIKTRGQQVTLRCSSQSGHNTVSWYQQALGQGPQFIFQYYREEENGRGNFPPRFSGLQFPNYSSELNVNALELDDSALYLCASSLGQSYTGELFFGEGSRLTVL.

In this sample, this clone turned up once. The chain uses TRBV30 and TRBJ1-2; perhaps TRBD1 as D (5 bases). The ends were cut back, 7 bases at V and 4 bases at J, with 19 bases in the middle. Germline V CDR1 and CDR2: GTSNPN, SVGIG (reference sequence). There are 14 residues in the CDR3. The CDR3 sequence is CASSSHRFLYGYTF. CDR3 DNA: TGTGCCTCTTCATCCCACAGGTTTCTCTATGGCTACACCTTC.

This clone was seen a single time. The CDR3 sequence is CASSQPGQIRDEAFF. The DNA for the CDR3 is TGTGCCAGCAGCCAACCGGGACAAATCCGCGATGAAGCTTTCTTT. This chain joins TRBV3-1 (or the pseudogene TRBV3-2) and TRBJ1-1; possibly TRBD1 for D (6 bases). Trimming left V 2 bases short and J 7 bases short, with 17 bases between. This CDR3 region has 15 residues. Germline V gene sequence: CDR1 LGHDT, CDR2 YNNKEL (reference sequence).

This sequence joins TRBV12-3 or TRBV12-4 and TRBJ1-5, with D perhaps TRBD1 (5 bases). The CDR3 is 13 amino acids. Trimming took off 3 bases at V and 7 bases at J, with 10 bases between the two ends. The CDR3 DNA is TGTGCCAGCAGTTTGACAGAGGAGCAGCCCCAGCATTTT. It specifies CASSLTEEQPQHF.

This chain joins TRBV7-2 and TRBJ2-7; D may be TRBD1 (5 bases). This CDR3 spans 14 amino acids. Trimming pared 5 bases from V and 2 bases from J, leaving 13 bases between. In germline, CDR1 is SGHTA, CDR2 FQGNSA. Here the CDR3 reads CASSQQTATYEQYF. Written as DNA, the CDR3 is TGTGCCAGCAGCCAACAGACAGCTACCTACGAGCAGTACTTC.

The chain carries TRBV18 and TRBJ1-5; weak D call: TRBD1 (6 bases). CDR1 and CDR2 from the germline V gene are KGHSH and LQKENI. This CDR3 is built from 17 residues. The germline V and J ends were trimmed by 2 bases and 0 bases, with 14 bases remaining between them. CDR3 in DNA: TGTGCCAGCTCACCAACCACAGGGAACCCTAGCAATCAGCCCCAGCATTTT. This gives the protein CASSPTTGNPSNQPQHF.

V and J are TRBV4-1 and TRBJ1-2; 12 bases are a match to TRBD1. J gave up 6 bases and V 0 bases, and 2 bases lay outside the gene matches. Germline assignment: CDR1 MGHRA and CDR2 YSYEKL. The CDR3 is 15 amino acids. The CDR3 DNA is TGCGCCAGCAGCCAAGATGGGACAGGGGGCGATGGCTACACCTTC. Its translation is CASSQDGTGGDGYTF.

The gene calls are TRBV25-1 and TRBJ1-3, with D tentatively TRBD1 (6 bases). The CDR3 is 16 residues long. Trimming took off 4 bases at V and 0 bases at J, with 13 bases between the two ends. Germline CDR1 reads MGHDK; CDR2 reads SYGVNS. CDR3 in DNA: TGTGCCAGCAGTGCCCGACAGGACTTCTCTGGAAACACCATATATTTT. Its translation: CASSARQDFSGNTIYF.

The genes are TRBV2 and TRBJ1-1; no clear D. V lost 8 bases, J lost 3 bases, and 7 bases lay in between. This CDR3 is built from 11 residues. Looked up from germline, CDR1 is SNHLY and CDR2 is FYNNEI. The CDR3 sequence: CASGTDTEAFF. CDR3 coding DNA: TGTGCCAGCGGCACCGACACTGAAGCTTTCTTT. Full variable domain (rest looked up from reference TRBV2 and TRBJ1-1): EPEVTQTPSHQVTQMGQEVILRCVPISNHLYFYWYRQILGQKVEFLVSFYNNEISEKSEIFDDQFSVERPDGSNFTLKIRSTKLEDSAMYFCASGTDTEAFFGQGTRLTVV.

J is TRBJ2-7 and V is TRBV28; D ambiguous. V gave up 2 bases and J gave up 6 bases, with 11 bases separating them. The CDR3 is made up of 13 amino acids. CDR1 is MDHEN, CDR2 SYDVKM, per germline. The CDR3 DNA reads as TGTGCCAGCAGTTTACTATTAAGGAGCGAGCAGTACTTC. Its protein is CASSLLLRSEQYF.

This chain uses TRBV10-2 with TRBJ2-1; D gene uncertain. Germline V lookup: CDR1 WSHSY, CDR2 SAAADI. V was shortened by 2 bases and J by 10 bases, with 9 bases between the two germline ends. The CDR3 is 12 residues long. The CDR3 loop reads CASSEVSREQFF. In DNA, the CDR3 is TGCGCCAGCAGTGAGGTCTCCAGGGAGCAGTTCTTC.

Comment on this clone: At one boundary the junction diverges from the germline segment, which might be a read error. The V call is TRBV4-1, the J call TRBJ1-6; TRBD1 matches at 10 bases. Per the germline V gene, CDR1 is MGHRA and CDR2 is YSYEKL. The CDR3 spans 16 residues. CDR3 region: CASSQADRGSNTPLHF. DNA of the CDR3: TGCGCCAGCAGCCAGGCGGACAGGGGGAGTAATACACCCCTCCACTTT.

V is TRBV7-2 and J is TRBJ2-3; D is uncertain. Trimming pared 2 bases from V and 4 bases from J, leaving 7 bases between. The CDR3 length is 13 residues. Per the germline V gene, CDR1 is SGHTA and CDR2 is FQGNSA. CDR3 region: CASSLPPADTQYF. Here the CDR3 DNA reads TGTGCCAGCAGCTTACCTCCCGCAGATACGCAGTATTTT.

The gene calls are TRBV29-1 and TRBJ2-3; no firm D call. CDR1 and CDR2 from the germline V gene are SQVTM and ANQGSEA. This CDR3 region has 13 residues. Trimming removed 0 bases from V and 5 bases from J, with 9 bases in between. The CDR3 DNA reads TGCAGCGTTGAAGATCCGGCTAGAGATACGCAGTATTTT. Amino acids: CSVEDPARDTQYF.

This clone was seen just once. The J gene is TRBJ2-7, the V gene TRBV29-1; 7 nucleotides agree with TRBD1. The junction had 8 bases not matched to a gene; V was cut back by 6 bases and J by 0 bases. The CDR3 covers 14 residues. Per germline, CDR1 SQVTM and CDR2 ANQGSEA. CDR3 region: CSVRPDRSSYEQYF. CDR3 bases: TGCAGCGTCCGGCCGGACAGGAGCTCCTACGAGCAGTACTTC.

The chain links TRBV6-5 to TRBJ1-5; tentatively, D is TRBD1 (6 bases). Germline values: CDR1 MNHEY, CDR2 SVGAGI. This CDR3 has 16 amino acids. The V end lost 2 bases, the J end lost 6 bases, and 17 bases lay between the germline ends. CDR3 nucleotide sequence: TGTGCCAGCAGTTACGGGGCGGGGGGCATCGGTCAGCCCCAGCATTTT. Encoded protein: CASSYGAGGIGQPQHF.